The text below deals with one TCR beta chain. Its matching antigen is unknown. This sample is part of a study of T cell repertoires in cytomegalovirus infection. For the study at large: CMV infection and matching HLA type were both indicated by public TCR beta signatures.

Study-level results: Summed public TCR beta family frequency identified CMV carriers bearing the relevant HLA.

The CDR3 contains 14 residues. The germline V gene has CDR1 SGHRS and CDR2 YFSETQ. The germline V and J ends were trimmed by 4 bases and 2 bases, with 10 bases remaining between them. One entry per CDR3 protein results from TCRdb running MiXCR on the reads. This table has around 630,000 distinct CDR3 sequences, 24% appearing once. Sequencing input: CD8+ T cells from PBMCs. The clonotype was recovered from a human donor in good health (CMV status not recorded). Some clones in this sample may be carry-over from other donors' samples. V is TRBV5-1 and J is TRBJ2-1, with unresolved D. The CDR3 protein is CASSVSSPYNEQFF. DNA of the CDR3: TGCGCCAGCAGCGTCAGTAGCCCCTACAATGAGCAGTTCTTC.